This T cell receptor beta chain was identified during a study of T-cell reconstitution after alpha-beta-depleted transplantation in children. General study results and limits: Expanded clones from the graft, numbering several hundred, reportedly supplied alpha-beta T cells about two months after transplant. Surviving recipient T cells and thymic progenitors underlay high day-60 TCRbeta diversity in some patients. Newly made T cells mostly supplied T-cell counts and diversity one year after transplant.

Molecular barcoding with unique molecular identifiers was used for the TCRbeta library. TCRdb ran MiXCR on the PCR reads and lists one entry per CDR3 protein. The sample holds about 980,000 distinct CDR3 sequences, around 30% seen once. This clonotype has a handful of counts. Antigen specificity is unknown. This CDR3 spans 13 amino acids. Germline CDR1 reads SGHRS; CDR2 reads YFSETQ. V lost 0 bases and J lost 8, with 11 bases in between. The rearrangement joins TRBV5-1 to TRBJ1-2; D gene uncertain. The sequence derives from a boy less than two years old who had a stem cell transplant for SCID, so the T cells may come from the graft donor. The sample here was PBMCs, mostly from graft donor cells, taken 360 days after TCRalphabeta/CD19-depleted stem cell transplant. The CDR3 DNA reads as TGCGCCAGCAGCTTGGGAGTCCTGGGGGGCTACACCTTC. This gives the protein CASSLGVLGGYTF.